The 24 T cell receptor beta chains in this list originate from one sample, sequenced in a study of a mutant IDH1 vaccine in newly diagnosed glioma. Time point in this sample: week 5, during vaccination. Topical imiquimod was applied with each vaccine dose, which held 300 ug of mutant IDH1 20-mer peptide. The table came from immunoSEQ multiplex PCR; TCRdb's copy has only in-frame clones and leaves some out. This repertoire shows 12,000 or so clones, 87% found once; its top ten account for approximately 6%. These receptors' antigens are unknown. The source material was PBMCs, sampled from a glioma patient whose treatment included an IDH1 peptide vaccine. These receptors were taken from a middle-aged woman with glioma. Some clones in this sample may be carry-over from other donors' samples.

This CDR3 is CASRSLAGNTIYF. CDR3 nucleotide sequence: TGTGCCAGCAGATCATTAGCTGGAAACACCATATATTTT. V and J are TRBV6-6 and TRBJ1-3; D uncertain. Germline assignment: CDR1 MNHNY and CDR2 SVGAGI (reference sequence). The CDR3 is 13 amino acids. Trimming pared 6 bases from V and 2 bases from J, leaving 8 bases between.

The V gene is TRBV27, the J gene TRBJ1-1; TRBD1 is a possible D gene (6 bases). Germline V lookup: CDR1 MNHEY, CDR2 SMNVEV (reference sequence). V was pared by 2 bases and J by 8 bases, with 12 bases between. This CDR3 spans 13 amino acids. CDR3 DNA sequence: TGTGCCAGCAGTTTAAATCTGGGGGCCGAAGCTTTCTTT. It yields the protein CASSLNLGAEAFF.

CDR3 DNA sequence: TGTGCCAGTACCGGGGAAGTGGGAGGCTACACCTTC. Encoded protein: CASTGEVGGYTF. The rearrangement uses TRBV19 and TRBJ1-2; the D is unclear. CDR3 length: 12 residues. The V gene lost 7 bases and the J gene lost 8 bases, with 14 bases spanning the gap. CDR1 and CDR2 (germline): LNHDA, SQIVND (reference sequence).

V is TRBV5-4 and J is TRBJ2-1; D gene unclear. Germline assignment: CDR1 SGHNT and CDR2 YYREEE (reference sequence). Between the trimmed V and J ends, which lost 2 bases and 6 bases, there was a span of 18 bases. The CDR3 runs 16 residues. The CDR3 DNA follows: TGTGCCAGCAGCTTTTTCTTCGGCCCCAGGACCAATGAGCAGTTCTTC. Protein product: CASSFFFGPRTNEQFF.

This clone has only a few counts. The chain employs TRBV12-5 and TRBJ1-1, with D tentatively TRBD1 (6 bases). Germline V gives CDR1 LGHNT, CDR2 FRNRAP. The CDR3 loop spans 14 amino acids. The ends were cut back, 7 bases at V and 4 bases at J, with 16 bases in the middle. CDR3 bases: TGTGCTAGTGCCGAACACGGAGGGGGCACTGAAGCTTTCTTT. Its translation: CASAEHGGGTEAFF.

This clone is a singleton in its sample. The chain uses TRBV15 and TRBJ1-5; the D is unclear. The ends were cut back, 3 bases at V and 3 bases at J, with 18 bases in the middle. The CDR3 has 17 amino acids. Germline-derived CDR1 and CDR2 are LNHNV and YYDKDF (reference sequence). The CDR3 is CATSRHVDFSPNQPQHF. Written as DNA, the CDR3 is TGTGCCACCAGCAGGCACGTCGACTTCAGCCCCAATCAGCCCCAGCATTTT.

The genes are TRBV28 and TRBJ2-3; D is unclear. V was cut by 4 bases and J by 4 bases, with 6 bases left in between. Germline V gene data show CDR1 as MDHEN and CDR2 as SYDVKM. This CDR3 spans 12 amino acids. CDR3 region: CASSSYSDTQYF. The CDR3 bases are TGTGCCAGCAGTTCCTACTCAGATACGCAGTATTTT.

This sequence joins TRBV9 and TRBJ1-2; 9 bases fit TRBD1. Looked up from germline, CDR1 is SGDLS and CDR2 is YYNGEE. V shed 0 bases, J shed 4 bases, and the junction held 7 bases outside the gene matches. The CDR3 loop spans 16 amino acids. This CDR3 reads CASSVEDRGPSYGYTF. The DNA of the CDR3 is TGTGCCAGCAGCGTAGAGGACAGGGGCCCCTCCTATGGCTACACCTTC.

The chain is built from TRBV6-6 and TRBJ1-5; 7 bases map to TRBD1. From germline, CDR1 is MNHNY and CDR2 SVGAGI (reference sequence). The CDR3 spans 14 residues. V trimming: 6 bases; J trimming: 3 bases; junction bases outside the gene matches: 5. CDR3 region: CASRRQGDNQPQHF. The CDR3 DNA reads TGTGCCAGCAGGCGACAGGGAGACAATCAGCCCCAGCATTTT.

The chain recombines TRBV15 with TRBJ2-7; D may be TRBD2 (5 bases). Trimming took 0 bases from V and 3 from J, leaving 6 bases between them. The CDR3 is 13 amino acids. CDR1 is LNHNV, CDR2 YYDKDF, per germline (reference sequence). CDR3 in amino acids: CATSRDRDYEQYF. As DNA, the CDR3 is TGTGCCACCAGCAGAGATCGGGACTACGAGCAGTACTTC. Based on the CDR3 plus reference TRBV15 and TRBJ2-7, the full variable domain is DAMVIQNPRYQVTQFGKPVTLSCSQTLNHNVMYWYQQKSSQAPKLLFHYYDKDFNNEADTPDNFQSRRPNTSFCFLDIRSPGLGDTAMYLCATSRDRDYEQYFGPGTRLTVT.

The count of this clone is one. The chain joins TRBV28 to TRBJ1-2, with D possibly TRBD1 on 5 matching bases. Trimming removed 10 bases at V and 4 bases at J, with 10 bases between. The CDR3 extends over 11 amino acids. Germline assignment: CDR1 MDHEN and CDR2 SYDVKM. CDR3 sequence reads: CATVGGYGYTF. DNA of the CDR3: TGTGCCACCGTGGGGGGCTATGGCTACACCTTC.

CDR3 region: CASSLGDAVNEKLFF. As DNA, the CDR3 is TGTGCCAGCAGCTTGGGGGACGCGGTGAATGAAAAACTGTTTTTT. The rearrangement joins TRBV5-4 to TRBJ1-4; D might be TRBD1 (5 bases). CDR3 length equals 15 residues. CDR1 SGHNT and CDR2 YYREEE come from the germline V gene (reference sequence). Between the trimmed V and J ends, which lost 0 bases and 5 bases, there was a span of 11 bases.

This clone was observed a single time. At one boundary the junction diverges from the germline segment, which might be a read error. The genes are TRBV7-2 and TRBJ2-5, with D possibly called TRBD1 or TRBD2 (5 bases each). The CDR3 covers 13 residues. CDR1 and CDR2 from the germline V gene are SGHTA and FQGNSA. The CDR3 sequence is CASSSRDQETQYF. The DNA of the CDR3 is TGTGCCAGCAGCAGCCGGGACCAGGAGACCCAGTACTTC.

CDR3 in amino acids: CASSSRSWREVETQYF. DNA for the CDR3: TGTGCCAGCAGCTCTAGGTCCTGGCGGGAGGTTGAGACCCAGTACTTC. This chain uses TRBV28 with TRBJ2-5; 8 positions agree with TRBD2. Trimming at V came to 6 bases and at J to 5 bases, leaving 14 bases not matched to a gene. This CDR3 is built from 16 residues. Germline loops: CDR1 MDHEN, CDR2 SYDVKM. The variable domain in full, completed from reference TRBV28 and TRBJ2-5, reads DVKVTQSSRYLVKRTGEKVFLECVQDMDHENMFWYRQDPGLGLRLIYFSYDVKMKEKGDIPEGYSVSREKKERFSLILESASTNQTSMYLCASSSRSWREVETQYFGPGTRLLVL.

The CDR3 loop reads CASSEQAMTNYGYTF. In DNA form, the CDR3 reads TGTGCCAGCAGCGAACAGGCCATGACTAACTATGGCTACACCTTC. This chain links TRBV4-2 with TRBJ1-2, with D possibly being TRBD1 (5 bases). Trimming removed 5 bases at V and 0 bases at J, with 13 bases between. Germline-derived CDR1 and CDR2 are LGHNA and YNFKEQ. This CDR3 has 15 residues.

V gene TRBV20-1 combines with J gene TRBJ1-2, with unresolved D. Germline values: CDR1 DFQATT, CDR2 SNEGSKA (reference sequence). V lost 5 bases and J lost 4, with 8 bases in between. The CDR3 is 11 amino acids. Written as DNA, the CDR3 is TGCAGTGCTTCAGGAATCTATGGCTACACCTTC. This sequence encodes CSASGIYGYTF.

This chain connects TRBV2 to TRBJ1-1, with D unresolved. V lost 11 bases, J lost 5 bases, and 15 bases lay in between. The CDR3 extends over 12 amino acids. CDR1 and CDR2 (germline): SNHLY, FYNNEI. CDR3 nucleotide sequence: TGTGCCTCTGGGATCGGGCTTACTGAAGCTTTCTTT. Translated: CASGIGLTEAFF.

This rearrangement joins TRBV7-2 to TRBJ1-1; the D is unclear. Looked up from germline, CDR1 is SGHTA and CDR2 is FQGNSA. Trimming stripped 7 bases from V and 4 bases from J, with 10 bases between. The CDR3 covers 12 residues. The CDR3 is CASNRGVTEAFF. As DNA, the CDR3 is TGTGCCAGCAACCGTGGCGTCACTGAAGCTTTCTTT.

This chain joins TRBV29-1 and TRBJ1-1; D ambiguous. The V gene lost 3 bases and the J gene lost 1 base, with 9 bases spanning the gap. Germline V gene data show CDR1 as SQVTM and CDR2 as ANQGSEA. CDR3 length: 13 residues. For the CDR3, the DNA is TGCAGCGTTGACGGCGGATCGAACACTGAAGCTTTCTTT. It is translated as CSVDGGSNTEAFF.

This chain joins TRBV11-2 and TRBJ1-2; no clear D. Germline CDR1 SGHAT, CDR2 FQNNGV. The CDR3 is 14 residues long. Trimming pared 5 bases from V and 4 bases from J, leaving 14 bases between. CDR3 nucleotides: TGTGCCAGCAGCCCGAGTGATCCCCCCTATGGCTACACCTTC. It encodes CASSPSDPPYGYTF.

This clone was seen a handful of times. V is TRBV7-7 and J is TRBJ2-2; D gene unclear. The germline gives CDR1 SSHAT, CDR2 FNYEAQ (reference sequence). The CDR3 extends over 13 amino acids. V was clipped by 4 bases and J by 3 bases, with 6 bases between them. CDR3 sequence (DNA): TGTGCCAGCAGCTCGCTTTACACCGGGGAGCTGTTTTTT. It encodes CASSSLYTGELFF.

The rearrangement links TRBV10-3 to TRBJ1-2; D not resolved. The length of the CDR3 is 12 residues. Trimming took 2 bases from V and 8 from J, leaving 9 bases between them. Germline CDR1 is ENHRY and CDR2 is SYGVKD. The CDR3 DNA reads as TGTGCCATCAGTGAGGGGAGTGTCGGCTACACCTTC. Translated, it gives CAISEGSVGYTF.

The gene calls are TRBV6-5 and TRBJ2-1; 8 bases align to TRBD1. Germline V gene data show CDR1 as MNHEY and CDR2 as SVGAGI. The V and J ends lost 2 bases and 5 bases, in that order; junction bases with no gene match: 8. The CDR3 spans 16 residues. DNA for the CDR3: TGTGCCAGCAGTTACAGCCCGGACAGGGTTGACAATGAGCAGTTCTTC. Translated, it gives CASSYSPDRVDNEQFF.

The CDR3 spells CASSDGRIGSTEAFF. The CDR3 DNA is TGCGCCAGCAGCGACGGACGGATTGGGAGCACTGAAGCTTTCTTT. The chain joins TRBV5-1 to TRBJ1-1; D gene ambiguous. Trimming took 4 bases from V and 4 from J, leaving 17 bases between them. Looked up from germline, CDR1 is SGHRS and CDR2 is YFSETQ. CDR3 size: 15 residues.